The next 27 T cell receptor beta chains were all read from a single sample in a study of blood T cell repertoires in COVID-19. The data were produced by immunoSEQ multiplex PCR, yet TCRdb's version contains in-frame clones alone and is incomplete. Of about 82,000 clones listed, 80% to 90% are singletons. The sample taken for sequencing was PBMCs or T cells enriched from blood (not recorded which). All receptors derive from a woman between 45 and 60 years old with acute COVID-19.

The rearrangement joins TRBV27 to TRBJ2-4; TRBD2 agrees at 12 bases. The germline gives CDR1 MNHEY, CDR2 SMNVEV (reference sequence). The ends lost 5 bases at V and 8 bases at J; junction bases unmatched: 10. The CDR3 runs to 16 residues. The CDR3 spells CASSTRLAGALDIQYF. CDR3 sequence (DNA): TGTGCCAGCAGTACCCGACTAGCGGGAGCGTTGGACATTCAGTACTTC.

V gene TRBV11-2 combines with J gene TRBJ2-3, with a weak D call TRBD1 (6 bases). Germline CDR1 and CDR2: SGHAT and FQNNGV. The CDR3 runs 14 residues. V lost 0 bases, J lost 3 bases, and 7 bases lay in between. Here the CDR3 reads CASSLDRGTDTQYF. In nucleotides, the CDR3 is TGTGCCAGCAGCTTAGACAGGGGTACAGATACGCAGTATTTT.

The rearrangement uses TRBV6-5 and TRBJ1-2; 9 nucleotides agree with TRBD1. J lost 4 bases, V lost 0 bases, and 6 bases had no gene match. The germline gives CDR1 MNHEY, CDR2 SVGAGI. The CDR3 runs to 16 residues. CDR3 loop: CASSYSGDRVIYGYTF. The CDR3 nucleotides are TGTGCCAGCAGTTACTCGGGGGACAGGGTTATCTATGGCTACACCTTC.

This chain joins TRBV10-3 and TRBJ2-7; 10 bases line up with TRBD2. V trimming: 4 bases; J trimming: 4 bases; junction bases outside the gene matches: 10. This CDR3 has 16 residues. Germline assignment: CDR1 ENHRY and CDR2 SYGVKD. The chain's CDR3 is CAISGTSGIERYEQYF. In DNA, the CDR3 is TGTGCCATCAGTGGGACTAGCGGCATAGAAAGGTACGAGCAGTACTTC.

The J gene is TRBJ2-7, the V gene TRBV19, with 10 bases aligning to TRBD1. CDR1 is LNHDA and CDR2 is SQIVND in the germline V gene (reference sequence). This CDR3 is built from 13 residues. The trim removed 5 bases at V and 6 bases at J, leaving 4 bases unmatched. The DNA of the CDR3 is TGTGCCAGTAGTGTGGACAGGGGGGGCGAGCAGTACTTC. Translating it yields CASSVDRGGEQYF.

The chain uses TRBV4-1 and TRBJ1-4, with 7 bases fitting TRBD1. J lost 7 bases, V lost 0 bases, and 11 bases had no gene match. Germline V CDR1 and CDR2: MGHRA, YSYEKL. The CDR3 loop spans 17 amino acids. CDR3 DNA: TGCGCCAGCAGCCAAGAACCCCGAGGACAGGAGGGTGAAAAACTGTTTTTT. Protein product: CASSQEPRGQEGEKLFF.

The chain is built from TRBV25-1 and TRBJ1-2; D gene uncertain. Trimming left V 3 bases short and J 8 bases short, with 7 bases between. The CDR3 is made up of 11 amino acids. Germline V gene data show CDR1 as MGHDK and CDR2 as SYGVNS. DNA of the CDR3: TGTGCCAGCAGTGATGATCGGGGCTACACCTTC. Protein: CASSDDRGYTF.

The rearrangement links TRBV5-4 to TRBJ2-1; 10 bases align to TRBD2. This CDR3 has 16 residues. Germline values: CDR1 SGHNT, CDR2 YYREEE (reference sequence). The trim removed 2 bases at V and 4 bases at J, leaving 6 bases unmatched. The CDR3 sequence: CASSLAGGLSYNEQFF. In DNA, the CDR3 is TGTGCCAGCAGCTTAGCGGGAGGGCTCTCTTACAATGAGCAGTTCTTC.

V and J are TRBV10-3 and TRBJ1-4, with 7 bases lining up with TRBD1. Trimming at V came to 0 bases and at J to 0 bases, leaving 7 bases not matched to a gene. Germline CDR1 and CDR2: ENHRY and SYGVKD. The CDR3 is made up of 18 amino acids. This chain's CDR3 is CAISESRTGTATNEKLFF. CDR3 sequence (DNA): TGTGCCATCAGTGAGTCACGGACAGGAACCGCAACTAATGAAAAACTGTTTTTT.

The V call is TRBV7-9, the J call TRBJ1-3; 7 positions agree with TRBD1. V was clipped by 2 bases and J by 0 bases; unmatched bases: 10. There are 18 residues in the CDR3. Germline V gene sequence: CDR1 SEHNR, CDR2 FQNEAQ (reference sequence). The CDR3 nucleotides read TGTGCCAGCAGCTTACCACCCACAGACAGGGTCTCTGGAAACACCATATATTTT. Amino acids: CASSLPPTDRVSGNTIYF.

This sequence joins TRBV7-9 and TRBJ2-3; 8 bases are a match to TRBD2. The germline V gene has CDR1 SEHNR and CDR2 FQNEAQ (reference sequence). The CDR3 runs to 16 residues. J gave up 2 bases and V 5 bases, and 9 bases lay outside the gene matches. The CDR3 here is CASSPPGSGTTDTQYF. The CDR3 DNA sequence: TGTGCCAGCAGCCCCCCGGGTAGCGGGACCACAGATACGCAGTATTTT.

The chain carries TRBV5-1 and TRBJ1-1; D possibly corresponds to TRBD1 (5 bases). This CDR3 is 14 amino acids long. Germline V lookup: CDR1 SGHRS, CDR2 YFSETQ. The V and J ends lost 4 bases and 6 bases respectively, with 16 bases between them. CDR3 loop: CASSDPQGSAEAFF. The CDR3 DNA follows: TGCGCCAGCAGCGACCCTCAGGGTTCCGCTGAAGCTTTCTTT.

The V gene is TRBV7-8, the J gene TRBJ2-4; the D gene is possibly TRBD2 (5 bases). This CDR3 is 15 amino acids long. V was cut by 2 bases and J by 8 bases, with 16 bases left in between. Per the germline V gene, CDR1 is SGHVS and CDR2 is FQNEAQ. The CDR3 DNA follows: TGTGCCAGCAGCTTACAAGCCATACCGAGGGACATTCAGTACTTC. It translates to CASSLQAIPRDIQYF.

For the CDR3, the DNA is TGTGCCAGCAGTGAAGGCTCTAGTGGAGTCACCGGGGAGCTGTTTTTT. Amino acid sequence: CASSEGSSGVTGELFF. The genes are TRBV2 and TRBJ2-2; D not resolved. The germline gives CDR1 SNHLY, CDR2 FYNNEI. CDR3 length equals 16 residues. V was cut by 1 base and J by 4 bases, with 13 bases left in between. The whole variable domain, filled in from reference TRBV2 and TRBJ2-2, reads EPEVTQTPSHQVTQMGQEVILRCVPISNHLYFYWYRQILGQKVEFLVSFYNNEISEKSEIFDDQFSVERPDGSNFTLKIRSTKLEDSAMYFCASSEGSSGVTGELFFGEGSRLTVL.

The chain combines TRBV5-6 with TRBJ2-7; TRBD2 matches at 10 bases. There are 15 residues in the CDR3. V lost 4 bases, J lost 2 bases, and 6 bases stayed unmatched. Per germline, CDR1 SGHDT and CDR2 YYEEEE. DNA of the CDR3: TGTGCCAGCAGCATCGGACTAGCGGCGGCCTACGAGCAGTACTTC. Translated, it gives CASSIGLAAAYEQYF. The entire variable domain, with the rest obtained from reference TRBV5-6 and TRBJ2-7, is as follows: DAGVTQSPTHLIKTRGQQVTLRCSPKSGHDTVSWYQQALGQGPQFIFQYYEEEERQRGNFPDRFSGHQFPNYSSELNVNALLLGDSALYLCASSIGLAAAYEQYFGPGTRLTVT.

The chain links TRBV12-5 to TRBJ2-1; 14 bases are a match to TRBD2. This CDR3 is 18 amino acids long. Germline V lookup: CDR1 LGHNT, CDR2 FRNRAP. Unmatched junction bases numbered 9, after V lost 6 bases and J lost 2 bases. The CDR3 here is CASGRGLAGAQAYNEQFF. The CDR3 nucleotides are TGTGCTAGTGGCCGGGGACTAGCGGGAGCACAGGCCTACAATGAGCAGTTCTTC.

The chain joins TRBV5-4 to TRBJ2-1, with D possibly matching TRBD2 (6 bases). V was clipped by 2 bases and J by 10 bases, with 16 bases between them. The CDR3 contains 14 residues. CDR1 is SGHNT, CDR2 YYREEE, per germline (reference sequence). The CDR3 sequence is CASSFRSGAGEQFF. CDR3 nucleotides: TGTGCCAGCAGCTTCCGGTCCGGGGCGGGGGAGCAGTTCTTC.

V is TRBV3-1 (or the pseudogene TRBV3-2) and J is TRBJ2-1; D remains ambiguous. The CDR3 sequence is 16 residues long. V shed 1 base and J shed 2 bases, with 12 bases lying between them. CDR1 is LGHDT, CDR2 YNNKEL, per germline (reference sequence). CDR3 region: CASSQGLVSAYNEQFF. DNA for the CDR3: TGTGCCAGCAGCCAAGGGCTAGTTTCAGCCTACAATGAGCAGTTCTTC.

The CDR3 is CASSATGSYGYTF. In DNA form, the CDR3 reads TGTGCCAGCAGCGCCACAGGGTCCTATGGCTACACCTTC. The chain couples TRBV7-2 to TRBJ1-2, with D possibly matching TRBD1 (6 bases). Trimming took off 5 bases at V and 4 bases at J, with 11 bases between the two ends. This CDR3 spans 13 amino acids. Germline assignment: CDR1 SGHTA and CDR2 FQGNSA. The full variable domain, in which reference TRBV7-2 and TRBJ1-2 provide the parts outside the CDR3, is GAGVSQSPSNKVTEKGKDVELRCDPISGHTALYWYRQSLGQGLEFLIYFQGNSAPDKSGLPSDRFSAERTGGSVSTLTIQRTQQEDSAVYLCASSATGSYGYTFGSGTRLTVV.

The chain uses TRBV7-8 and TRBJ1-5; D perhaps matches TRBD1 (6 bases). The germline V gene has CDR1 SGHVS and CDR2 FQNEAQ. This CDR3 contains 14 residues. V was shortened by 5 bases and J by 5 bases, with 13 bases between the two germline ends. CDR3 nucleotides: TGTGCCAGCAGCCCAGGGGAGGGACATCAGCCCCAGCATTTT. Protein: CASSPGEGHQPQHF.

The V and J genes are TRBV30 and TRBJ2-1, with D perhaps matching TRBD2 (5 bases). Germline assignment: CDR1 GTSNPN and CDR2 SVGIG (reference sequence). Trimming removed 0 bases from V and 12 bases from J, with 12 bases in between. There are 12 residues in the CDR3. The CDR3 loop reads CAWSVTASGQFF. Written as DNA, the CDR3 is TGTGCCTGGAGTGTAACAGCCAGCGGGCAGTTCTTC.

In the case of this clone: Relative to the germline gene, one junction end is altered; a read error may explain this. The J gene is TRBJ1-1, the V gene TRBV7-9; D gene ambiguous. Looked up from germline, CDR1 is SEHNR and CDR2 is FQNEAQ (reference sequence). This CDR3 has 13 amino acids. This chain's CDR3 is CASSLSGNAEAFF. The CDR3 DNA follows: TGTGCCAGCAGCTTATCGGGGAACGCTGAAGCTTTCTTT.

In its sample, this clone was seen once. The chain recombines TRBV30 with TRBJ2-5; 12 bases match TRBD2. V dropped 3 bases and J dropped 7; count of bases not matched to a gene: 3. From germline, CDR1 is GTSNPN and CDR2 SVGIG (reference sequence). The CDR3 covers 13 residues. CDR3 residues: CAWRASGGATQYF. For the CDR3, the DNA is TGTGCCTGGAGGGCTAGCGGGGGGGCGACCCAGTACTTC.

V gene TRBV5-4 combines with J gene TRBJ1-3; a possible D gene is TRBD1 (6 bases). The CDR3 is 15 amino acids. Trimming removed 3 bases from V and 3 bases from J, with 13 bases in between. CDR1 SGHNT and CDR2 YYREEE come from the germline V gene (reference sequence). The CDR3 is CASSSRGGVGNTIYF. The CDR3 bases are TGTGCCAGCAGCTCCCGAGGGGGGGTTGGAAACACCATATATTTT.

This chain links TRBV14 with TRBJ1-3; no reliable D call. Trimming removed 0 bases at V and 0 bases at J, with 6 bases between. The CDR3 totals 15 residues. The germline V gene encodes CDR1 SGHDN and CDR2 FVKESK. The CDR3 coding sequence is TGTGCCAGCAGCCAAGAGAAGAGCTCTGGAAACACCATATATTTT. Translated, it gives CASSQEKSSGNTIYF.

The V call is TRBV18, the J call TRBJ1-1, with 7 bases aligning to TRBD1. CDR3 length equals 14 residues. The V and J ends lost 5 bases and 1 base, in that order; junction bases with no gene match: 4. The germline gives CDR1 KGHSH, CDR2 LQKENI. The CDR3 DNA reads TGTGCCAGCTCAAGGGACAGCAAGAACACTGAAGCTTTCTTT. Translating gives CASSRDSKNTEAFF.

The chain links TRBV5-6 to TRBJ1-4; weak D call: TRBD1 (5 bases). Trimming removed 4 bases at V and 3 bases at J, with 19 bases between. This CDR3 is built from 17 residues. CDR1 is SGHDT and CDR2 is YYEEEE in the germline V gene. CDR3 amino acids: CASSATGSGPANEKLFF. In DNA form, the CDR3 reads TGTGCCAGCAGCGCAACAGGCTCGGGTCCAGCTAATGAAAAACTGTTTTTT.